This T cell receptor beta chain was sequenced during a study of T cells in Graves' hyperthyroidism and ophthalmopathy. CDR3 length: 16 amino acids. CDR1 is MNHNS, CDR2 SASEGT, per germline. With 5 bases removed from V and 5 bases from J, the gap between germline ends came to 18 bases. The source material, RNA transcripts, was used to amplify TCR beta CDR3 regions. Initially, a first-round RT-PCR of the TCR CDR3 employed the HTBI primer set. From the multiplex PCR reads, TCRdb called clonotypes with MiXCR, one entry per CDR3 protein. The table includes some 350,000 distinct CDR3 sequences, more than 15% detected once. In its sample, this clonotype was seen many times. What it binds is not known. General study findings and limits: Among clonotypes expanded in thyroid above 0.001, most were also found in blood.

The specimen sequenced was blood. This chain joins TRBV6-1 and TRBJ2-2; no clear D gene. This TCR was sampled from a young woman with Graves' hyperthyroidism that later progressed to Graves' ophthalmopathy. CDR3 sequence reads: CASSIGPRIGTGELFF. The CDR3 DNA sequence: TGTGCCAGCAGTATAGGACCGAGAATAGGGACCGGGGAGCTGTTTTTT.